The present T cell receptor (beta chain) was sequenced within a study of blood T cell repertoires in COVID-19. From germline, CDR1 is WSHSY and CDR2 SAAADI. The length of the CDR3 is 14 residues. With 6 bases removed from V and 0 bases from J, the gap between germline ends came to 11 bases. TCRdb's table, derived via immunoSEQ multiplex PCR, lists solely in-frame clones and lacks some. The sample consists of 100,000 or so clones, about 82% of them appearing once. Sequenced sample: peripheral blood. The chain links TRBV10-2 to TRBJ2-5; maybe TRBD2 (6 bases). The sequence derives from a man aged 50 to 59 with active or convalescent COVID-19. The CDR3 loop is CASRGSGYQETQYF. The CDR3 nucleotides read TGCGCCAGCAGGGGTAGCGGCTACCAAGAGACCCAGTACTTC.